A single T cell receptor (beta chain) is shown here with its context. This clone was picked up many times. Its antigen specificity is not known. Base qualities are not provided; no much larger clone lies one nucleotide away. The sample belongs to a study of metastatic and nonmetastatic thyroid tumors (dated by TCRdb to 2019 to 2021). Background on the whole study: The researchers compared repertoires between peripheral blood samples and tumor or nodule tissue samples from patients with malignant or benign thyroid disease.

Receptors were amplified or captured by PCR. The instrument was an Illumina HiSeq 4000. High-throughput sequencing was used to profile the TCR beta-chain CDR3 region of each patient. The paper's data handling went like this. The researchers built a classifier to tell apart papillary thyroid cancer patients with distant metastasis, based on CDR3 differences among clinicopathological groups. Repertoire diversity was assessed with the Shannon index, and tumor-blood repertoire similarity with the Morisita-Horn index. Through fastp at Q25 and MiXCR, TCRdb rebuilt clones from the public reads, retaining in-frame beta chains. For this entry, the V and J calls and clone size follow TCRdb and not the study's own pipeline. The sample profile shows about 43,000 clones; more than 3% of them were found once. The top ten constitute 7.5% to 10% of the sample. What the research found in general, with its limitations: In both blood and tumor samples, malignant tumors were reported to have significantly higher TCR beta diversity than benign nodules.

No patient had received any treatment before thyroid surgery. Patient clinical samples collected from the early 2010s to the late 2010s were retrospectively analysed using T-cell receptor beta sequencing. Sequencing was performed on blood. The receptor was isolated from a female donor with papillary thyroid cancer or a benign thyroid nodule (not recorded which). Some clones in this sample may be carry-over from other donors' samples.

The sequenced DNA: TGTGCCAGCAGCTTCACCGGGACAGGGAGTCTCTCTGGAAACACCATATATTTT. Translation gives CASSFTGTGSLSGNTIYF. This sequence uses TRBV7-8 and TRBJ1-3, and 9 junction bases match TRBD1. The CDR3 spans 18 residues, from the cysteine through the phenylalanine. Just CDR3 DNA is preserved here, 54 bases in frame from base 1. Clipping removes 3 bases from V and 0 bases from J, with 9 as the unmatched junction base count. In the germline V gene, CDR1 corresponds to SGHVS and CDR2 to FQNEAQ. Reference TRBV7-8 and TRBJ1-3 proteins supply the regions before and after the CDR3; the full variable domain is: GAGVSQSPRYKVAKRGQDVALRCDPISGHVSLFWYQQALGQGPEFLTYFQNEAQLDKSGLPSDRFFAERPEGSVSTLKIQRTQQEDSAVYLCASSFTGTGSLSGNTIYFGEGSWLTVV.